This T cell receptor (beta chain) comes out of a study of blood T cell repertoires in COVID-19 (dated by TCRdb to the early 2020s). Background for the entire study: The collaborator samples originated in the United States, Italy and Spain and spanned the acute and convalescent phases of COVID-19. The material from the prospective study consisted of cDNA or gDNA derived from T cells, B-cell-depleted T cells, or PBMCs. Deeply sampled blood TCRbeta repertoires from subjects exposed to, actively infected with, or recovered from COVID-19 were included in the dataset. The repertoires were released in a freely available public database meant as a resource for research on the immune response to SARS-CoV-2. The samples were drawn from the first 160 participants of the ongoing ImmuneRACE study and from under 1,500 subjects provided by 6 global collaborators. A de-identified subject ID, COVID-19 status, age in years and sex were almost always included in the sample metadata. Where available, HLA class I and class II types were obtained from metadata supplied by the sample provider rather than from assay-based typing. General study outcomes and caveats: How much clinical and demographic metadata was included differed by source and by participant, and the metadata was provided uncurated.

Relative to germline, V is 3 bases shorter and J is 7 bases shorter, with 13 bases between their ends. The germline V gene (reference sequence) yields LNHNV for CDR1 and YYDKDF for CDR2. Counted from cysteine to phenylalanine, this CDR3 has 15 amino acids. The read is trimmed to its CDR3 DNA, 45 bases read in frame from base 1. The immunoSEQ Assay, a bias-controlled multiplex PCR, was used to amplify TCRbeta CDR3 regions from genomic DNA. The authors' pipeline ran thus. Within the assay, amplification of reference gene primers was used to estimate how many nucleated cells each sample contained. Sequence reads were collapsed and filtered to measure the absolute abundance of every unique TCRbeta CDR3 rearrangement. For each sample, productive Simpson clonality was calculated as the square root of Simpson's diversity index across productive rearrangements. Not all clones reach the TCRdb copy of this immuneACCESS table, which keeps in-frame sequences only. Checked studies attribute under half of the gap to unresolved V genes and leave the rest unexplained. The V and J calls and the clone size are those of that table, but D and trimming were determined from the DNA. The sample records about 200,000 clones, 75% to 90% of which are singletons. Jointly, the top ten make up around 4.8% of the sample.

As for this clone: What antigen it recognizes has not been identified. No base-level quality is on record; no much larger clone is a single base apart.

Collaborating institutions collected whole blood in K2EDTA tubes following their own protocols. Collaborator samples were shipped for TCRbeta analysis as frozen whole blood, isolated PBMCs, or DNA extracted from either sample type. The chain joins TRBV15 to TRBJ1-6, with TRBD1 perhaps the D gene, on 6 matching bases. The sample taken for sequencing was peripheral blood. The clonotype originates from a woman between 40 and 50 years old with acute or convalescent COVID-19. CDR3 region: CATSRPDSPNSPLHF. The DNA sequence is given as TGTGCCACCAGCAGGCCGGACAGTCCCAATTCACCCCTCCACTTT.